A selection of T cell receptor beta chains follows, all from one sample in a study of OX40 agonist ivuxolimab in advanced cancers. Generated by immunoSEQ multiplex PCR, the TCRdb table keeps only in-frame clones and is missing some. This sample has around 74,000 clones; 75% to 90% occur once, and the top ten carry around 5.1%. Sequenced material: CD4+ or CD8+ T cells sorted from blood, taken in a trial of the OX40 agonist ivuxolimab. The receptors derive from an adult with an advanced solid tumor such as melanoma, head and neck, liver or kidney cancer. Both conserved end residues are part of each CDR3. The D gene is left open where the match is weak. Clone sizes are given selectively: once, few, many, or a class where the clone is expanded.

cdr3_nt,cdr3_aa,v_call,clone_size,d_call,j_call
TGCGCCAGCAGCCAATCGTGGGGGCGCGAGAAACTGTTTTTT,CASSQSWGREKLFF,TRBV4-1,NA,NA,TRBJ1-4
TGTGCCAGCAGCTTAGTAGGTAACCCCGGTGGCTACACCTTC,CASSLVGNPGGYTF,TRBV11-2,NA,NA,TRBJ1-2
TGTGCCAGCAGCCATGAACTTCTAAATACAGATACGCAGTATTTT,CASSHELLNTDTQYF,TRBV5-5,NA,NA,TRBJ2-3
TGTGCCAGCAGCCCAGGGGCCAACCGGGGATACAATGAGCAGTTCTTC,CASSPGANRGYNEQFF,TRBV4-2,NA,NA,TRBJ2-1
TGTGCCAGCAGCGGCGGGGAGGGCCCCGCGAACACCGGGGAGCTGTTTTTT,CASSGGEGPANTGELFF,TRBV9,NA,TRBD2,TRBJ2-2
TGTGCCAGCAGTTACGGCACTCATCAGCCCCAGCATTTT,CASSYGTHQPQHF,TRBV6-5,few,NA,TRBJ1-5
TGTGCCAGCAGCTCTCAACCACAAGAGACCCAGTACTTC,CASSSQPQETQYF,TRBV7-9,medium-sized,NA,TRBJ2-5
TGTGCTAGTGGCGGGGGGACCTACGAGCAGTACTTC,CASGGGTYEQYF,TRBV12-5,NA,TRBD2,TRBJ2-7
TGTGCCAGCAGCTTAGGAGGTTCTAGCGGAGCACAAGAGACCCAGTACTTC,CASSLGGSSGAQETQYF,TRBV7-2,NA,TRBD2,TRBJ2-5
TGTGCCAGCAGCGCCACTTGGGCAACCAAAAACATTCAGTACTTC,CASSATWATKNIQYF,TRBV2,NA,NA,TRBJ2-4
TGTGCCAGCAGCCCAAGGACAGGGGCCCACGAGCAGTACTTC,CASSPRTGAHEQYF,TRBV7-6,NA,TRBD1,TRBJ2-7
TGTGCCAGCAGCCCCCACCCGGGGCCCACAGATACGCAGTATTTT,CASSPHPGPTDTQYF,TRBV7-3,NA,NA,TRBJ2-3
TGTGCCAGCAGTGTTCAGACAGGAATGAACACTGAAGCTTTCTTT,CASSVQTGMNTEAFF,TRBV6-1,NA,NA,TRBJ1-1
TGTGCCAGCAGACCACGGACAGGTGGCTACACCTTC,CASRPRTGGYTF,TRBV27,NA,TRBD1,TRBJ1-2
TGTGCCAGCAGCTTAACCTCGGGACTAGCGGGATTCTACGAGCAGTACTTC,CASSLTSGLAGFYEQYF,TRBV7-8,few,TRBD2,TRBJ2-7
TGCAGCGCTGGGGAGCAGATTAATGAAAAACTGTTTTTT,CSAGEQINEKLFF,TRBV29-1,NA,NA,TRBJ1-4
TGTGCCAGCAGCGCGGGACAGTCTCCCCCCTACTACGAGCAGTACTTC,CASSAGQSPPYYEQYF,TRBV7-2,NA,NA,TRBJ2-7
TGTGCCAGCAGCTCGACAGGGGATTACGAGCAGTACTTC,CASSSTGDYEQYF,TRBV7-9,NA,TRBD1,TRBJ2-7
TGTGCCAGCAGCCGGGGACAGGGAGAAGAGACCCAGTACTTC,CASSRGQGEETQYF,TRBV7-2,NA,TRBD1,TRBJ2-5
TGTGCCAGTGCGAGCACAGATACGCAGTATTTT,CASASTDTQYF,TRBV28,few,NA,TRBJ2-3
TGTGCCAGCAGCACGGGGGGGGGCACAGATACGCAGTATTTT,CASSTGGGTDTQYF,TRBV7-8,NA,TRBD2,TRBJ2-3
TGTGCCAGCAGCTCGTCGTTAGGACCGAGCTTTCTGAACACTGAAGCTTTCTTT,CASSSSLGPSFLNTEAFF,TRBV7-6,NA,NA,TRBJ1-1
TGTGCCAGCAGCCCGCTTTCTGCTACAGGGGCCTACGAGCAGTACTTC,CASSPLSATGAYEQYF,TRBV7-9,NA,TRBD1,TRBJ2-7